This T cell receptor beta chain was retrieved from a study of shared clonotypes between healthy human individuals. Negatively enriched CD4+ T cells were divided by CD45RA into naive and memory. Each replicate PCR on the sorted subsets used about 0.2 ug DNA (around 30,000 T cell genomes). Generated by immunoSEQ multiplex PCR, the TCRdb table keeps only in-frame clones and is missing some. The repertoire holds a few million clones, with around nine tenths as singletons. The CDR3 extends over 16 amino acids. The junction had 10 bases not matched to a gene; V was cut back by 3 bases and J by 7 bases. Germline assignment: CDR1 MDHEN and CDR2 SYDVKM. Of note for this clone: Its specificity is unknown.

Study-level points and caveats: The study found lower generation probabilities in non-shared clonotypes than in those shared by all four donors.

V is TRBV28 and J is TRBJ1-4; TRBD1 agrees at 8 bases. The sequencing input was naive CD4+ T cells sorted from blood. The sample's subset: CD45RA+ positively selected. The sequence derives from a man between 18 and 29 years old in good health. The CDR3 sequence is CASSLVGDRGSEKLFF. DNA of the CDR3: TGTGCCAGCAGTTTGGTCGGTGACAGGGGTAGTGAAAAACTGTTTTTT. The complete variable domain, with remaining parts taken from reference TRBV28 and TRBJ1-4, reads DVKVTQSSRYLVKRTGEKVFLECVQDMDHENMFWYRQDPGLGLRLIYFSYDVKMKEKGDIPEGYSVSREKKERFSLILESASTNQTSMYLCASSLVGDRGSEKLFFGSGTQLSVL.